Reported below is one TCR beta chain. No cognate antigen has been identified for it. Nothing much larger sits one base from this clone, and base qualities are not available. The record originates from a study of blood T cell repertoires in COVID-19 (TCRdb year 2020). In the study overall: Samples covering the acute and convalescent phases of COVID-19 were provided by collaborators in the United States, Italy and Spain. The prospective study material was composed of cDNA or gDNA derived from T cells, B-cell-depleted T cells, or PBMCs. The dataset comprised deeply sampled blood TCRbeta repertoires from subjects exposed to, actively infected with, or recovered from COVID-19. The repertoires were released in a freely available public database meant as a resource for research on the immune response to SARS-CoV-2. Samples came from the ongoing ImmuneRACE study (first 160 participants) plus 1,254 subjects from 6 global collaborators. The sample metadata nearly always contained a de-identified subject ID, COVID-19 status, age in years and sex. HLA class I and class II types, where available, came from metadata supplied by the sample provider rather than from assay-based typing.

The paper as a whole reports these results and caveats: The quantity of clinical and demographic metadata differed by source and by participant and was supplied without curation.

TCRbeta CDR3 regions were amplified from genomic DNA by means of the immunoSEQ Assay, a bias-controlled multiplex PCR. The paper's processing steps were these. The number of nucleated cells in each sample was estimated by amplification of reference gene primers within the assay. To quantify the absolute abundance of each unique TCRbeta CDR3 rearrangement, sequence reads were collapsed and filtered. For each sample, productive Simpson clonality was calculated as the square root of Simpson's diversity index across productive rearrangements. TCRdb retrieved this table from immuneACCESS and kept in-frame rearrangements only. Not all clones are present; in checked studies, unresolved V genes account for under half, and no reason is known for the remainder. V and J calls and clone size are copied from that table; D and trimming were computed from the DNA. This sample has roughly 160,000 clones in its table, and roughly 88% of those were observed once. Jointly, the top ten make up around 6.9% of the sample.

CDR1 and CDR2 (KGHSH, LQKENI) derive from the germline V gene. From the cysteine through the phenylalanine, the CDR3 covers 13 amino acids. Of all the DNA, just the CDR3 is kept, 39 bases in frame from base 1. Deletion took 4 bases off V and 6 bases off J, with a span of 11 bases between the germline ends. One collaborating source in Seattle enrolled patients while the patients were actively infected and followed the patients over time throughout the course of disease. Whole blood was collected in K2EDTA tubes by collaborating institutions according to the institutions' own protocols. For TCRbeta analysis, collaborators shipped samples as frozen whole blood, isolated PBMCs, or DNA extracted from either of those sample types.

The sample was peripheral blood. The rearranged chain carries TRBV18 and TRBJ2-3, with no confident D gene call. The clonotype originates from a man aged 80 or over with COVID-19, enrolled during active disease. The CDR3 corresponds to CASSRSYGDTQYF. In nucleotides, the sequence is TGTGCCAGCTCACGATCCTACGGGGATACGCAGTATTTT.